This TCR beta chain was observed in a study of breast tumors, draining lymph nodes, adjacent tissues. Study findings and constraints: Data only fit, rather than demonstrated, lymph node origin of most tumor T cells. Data fit most tumor T cells coming from lymph node, expanding in tumor. Luminal-like breast cancer showed significantly higher tumor–nontumor repertoire similarity than basal-like. Tumor TCR diversity was below lymph nodes but above nontumor tissue.

Comments on this clonotype: As yet, its antigen is unknown.

In TCRdb, the multiplex PCR reads were re-called with MiXCR into one record per CDR3 protein. Of 20,000 to 25,000 distinct CDR3 sequences listed, about 61% are singletons. The CDR3 sequence is 13 residues long. The J segment lost 8 bases and the V segment lost 3 bases, leaving 2 bases of the junction unmatched. The germline V gene has CDR1 SGHKS and CDR2 YYEKEE (reference sequence). The rearrangement uses TRBV5-5 and TRBJ1-2; 12 nucleotides match TRBD1. The TCR originated in a female donor with breast cancer. Some clones in this sample may be carry-over from other donors' samples. Sequencing was performed on tumor-adjacent breast tissue. This chain's CDR3 is CASSWGQGAGYTF. The CDR3 bases are TGTGCCAGCAGCTGGGGACAGGGGGCAGGCTACACCTTC.